This T cell receptor (beta chain) was captured by sequencing in a study of blood T cell repertoires in COVID-19. Looking at the study overall: Researchers got acute and convalescent COVID-19 samples from the United States, Italy and Spain. T cells, B-cell-depleted T cells, or PBMCs provided the cDNA or gDNA that served as material.

Assay used: immunoSEQ multiplex PCR; TCRdb lists only in-frame clones, some missing. The sample records around 250,000 clones, 91% being singletons. There are 14 residues in the CDR3. V lost 6 bases, J lost 3 bases, and 3 bases stayed unmatched. Germline lookup yields CDR1 WSHSY and CDR2 SAAADI. The chain recombines TRBV10-2 with TRBJ2-3; 10 bases align to TRBD2. The specimen sequenced was PBMCs or T cells enriched from blood (not recorded which). The sequence was obtained from a human donor in a cohort exposed to, infected with or recovered from COVID-19 (not recorded which). The donor label of this sample is uncertain. The CDR3 sequence is CASSTSGVTDTQYF. DNA of the CDR3: TGCGCCAGCAGCACTAGCGGGGTTACAGATACGCAGTATTTT.